Each of the 16 T cell receptor beta chains below was sequenced from the same sample in a study of blood T cell repertoires in COVID-19. This table comes from immunoSEQ multiplex PCR, and its TCRdb copy is limited to in-frame clones, with some not included. The sample includes roughly 380,000 clones, 87% of them seen just once. The sample comprised PBMCs or T cells enriched from blood (not recorded which). The origin of the receptors is a woman in her 30s who had recovered from COVID-19.

This chain uses TRBV9 with TRBJ1-2, with TRBD1 matching over 7 bases. Trimming cost V 3 bases and J 4 bases; bases outside gene matches: 9. Germline V gives CDR1 SGDLS, CDR2 YYNGEE. This CDR3 region has 15 residues. CDR3 in amino acids: CASSGGTALLYGYTF. The CDR3 DNA is TGTGCCAGCAGCGGCGGGACAGCGCTACTCTATGGCTACACCTTC.

V usage is TRBV7-3 and J usage is TRBJ2-3; the match to TRBD2 covers 9 bases. Germline V gene data show CDR1 as SGHTA and CDR2 as FQGTGA. This CDR3 is built from 14 residues. With V trimmed by 5 bases and J by 5 bases, 5 bases remained unmatched. CDR3 protein: CASSAGTSRDTQYF. CDR3 sequence (DNA): TGTGCCAGCAGCGCCGGGACTAGCCGAGATACGCAGTATTTT.

This clone was observed once. CDR3 coding DNA: TGTGCCAGCAGCCAAGTGGGACTAGCGGGGGGCCACAATGAGCAGTTCTTC. This codes for CASSQVGLAGGHNEQFF. This chain joins TRBV3-1 (or the pseudogene TRBV3-2) and TRBJ2-1; 15 bases fit TRBD2. J lost 5 bases, V lost 1 base, and 3 bases had no gene match. The CDR3 is made up of 17 amino acids. Germline loops: CDR1 LGHDT, CDR2 YNNKEL (reference sequence).

This clone appeared once. The chain is built from TRBV5-4 and TRBJ2-3, with TRBD2 identical over 8 bases. The CDR3 is made up of 17 amino acids. V trimming: 4 bases; J trimming: 0 bases; junction bases outside the gene matches: 10. Germline V CDR1 and CDR2: SGHNT, YYREEE (reference sequence). The CDR3 DNA is TGTGCCAGCAGCGATTACCAATTAGCGGGGAGCACAGATACGCAGTATTTT. Amino acid sequence: CASSDYQLAGSTDTQYF.

This clone was observed a few times. The V call is TRBV18, the J call TRBJ2-6, with 8 bases identical to TRBD1. Looked up from germline, CDR1 is KGHSH and CDR2 is LQKENI. The CDR3 extends over 17 amino acids. With 3 bases clipped from V and 3 bases from J, the junction kept 7 bases outside the gene matches. Written as DNA, the CDR3 is TGTGCCAGCTCACCGCGAATAGGGACAGGTGGGGCCAACGTCCTGACTTTC. This sequence encodes CASSPRIGTGGANVLTF.

The chain joins TRBV5-5 to TRBJ1-4; a weak D match, TRBD1 (5 bases). The CDR3 is made up of 14 amino acids. CDR1 is SGHKS, CDR2 YYEKEE, per germline (reference sequence). Trimming left V 7 bases short and J 5 bases short, with 15 bases between. CDR3 coding DNA: TGTGCCAGCGGTGCAGGACATGGAAATGAAAAACTGTTTTTT. This sequence encodes CASGAGHGNEKLFF.

The chain joins TRBV3-1 (or the pseudogene TRBV3-2) to TRBJ1-5; D might be TRBD1 (5 bases). The CDR3 is 14 amino acids. Germline CDR1 is LGHDT and CDR2 is YNNKEL (reference sequence). V lost 5 bases to trimming and J lost 1 base, with 9 bases between them. The CDR3 loop reads CASSGRTSNQPQHF. CDR3 bases: TGTGCCAGCAGCGGACGGACAAGCAATCAGCCCCAGCATTTT.

J is TRBJ2-3 and V is TRBV6-5; 7 bases are shared with TRBD2. V lost 2 bases to trimming and J lost 2 bases; unmatched junction nucleotides: 4. The CDR3 spans 15 residues. From germline, CDR1 is MNHEY and CDR2 SVGAGI. In DNA form, the CDR3 reads TGTGCCAGCAGTTACCGGGGGGATCTCACAGATACGCAGTATTTT. The encoded protein is CASSYRGDLTDTQYF.

This clone has only a few counts. As DNA, the CDR3 is TGTGCCAGCAGCTCTCATGGACAGGGCTCCTACGAGCAGTACTTC. This sequence encodes CASSSHGQGSYEQYF. The V call is TRBV7-8, the J call TRBJ2-7; 8 positions agree with TRBD1. This CDR3 has 15 amino acids. J was trimmed by 0 bases and V by 4 bases; bases with no gene match: 5. Germline CDR1 SGHVS, CDR2 FQNEAQ.

This clone appeared a single time. The chain recombines TRBV5-1 with TRBJ1-1; 7 positions match TRBD1. The length of the CDR3 is 13 residues. Germline V gives CDR1 SGHRS, CDR2 YFSETQ. The ends lost 4 bases at V and 4 bases at J; junction bases unmatched: 4. This chain's CDR3 is CASSPQGSTEAFF. The CDR3 DNA follows: TGCGCCAGCAGCCCACAGGGGAGCACTGAAGCTTTCTTT.

This clone appeared a single time. The CDR3 spells CASSLVGQGSGANVLTF. The CDR3 DNA is TGCGCCAGCAGCTTGGTTGGACAGGGATCCGGGGCCAACGTCCTGACTTTC. J is TRBJ2-6 and V is TRBV5-1; 8 nucleotides agree with TRBD1. The CDR3 is made up of 17 amino acids. Germline V lookup: CDR1 SGHRS, CDR2 YFSETQ. After removal of 0 bases from V and 4 bases from J, the junction contained 6 bases not matched to a gene.

This clone was seen more than once but under ten times. This chain joins TRBV6-1 and TRBJ1-3, with 7 bases aligning to TRBD1. The V and J ends lost 0 bases and 0 bases, in that order; junction bases with no gene match: 2. The CDR3 length is 16 residues. Germline assignment: CDR1 MNHNS and CDR2 SASEGT. CDR3 sequence: CASSEAWTGSGNTIYF. The CDR3 coding sequence is TGTGCCAGCAGTGAAGCCTGGACAGGCTCTGGAAACACCATATATTTT.

V usage is TRBV27 and J usage is TRBJ2-1; tentatively, D is TRBD2 (6 bases). Germline V gene lookup returns CDR1 MNHEY and CDR2 SMNVEV (reference sequence). The CDR3 is made up of 16 amino acids. V was trimmed by 7 bases and J by 0 bases, leaving 16 bases between them. The CDR3 DNA is TGTGCCAGCAAAGGGTCCGCGGGAAGCTCCTACAATGAGCAGTTCTTC. It yields the protein CASKGSAGSSYNEQFF.

This chain uses TRBV7-6 with TRBJ1-2; tentatively, D is TRBD1 (6 bases). The CDR3 is 15 amino acids. Deletions cut 1 base from V and 5 bases from J, with 14 bases between. The V gene's germline CDR1 is SGHVS and CDR2 FNYEAQ. CDR3 sequence: CASSLGGQGYYGYTF. CDR3 bases: TGTGCCAGCAGCTTAGGGGGGCAGGGTTATTATGGCTACACCTTC.

This rearrangement joins TRBV25-1 to TRBJ2-3; 8 bases map to TRBD1. CDR3 length: 17 residues. From germline, CDR1 is MGHDK and CDR2 SYGVNS. V gave up 6 bases and J gave up 5 bases; unmatched junction bases: 16. This chain's CDR3 is CASSPQPGGPGGDTQYF. The DNA for the CDR3 is TGTGCCAGCAGCCCTCAACCAGGGGGCCCGGGTGGAGATACGCAGTATTTT.

V usage is TRBV4-1 and J usage is TRBJ2-1, with 14 bases lining up with TRBD2. CDR3 length: 18 residues. Germline loops: CDR1 MGHRA, CDR2 YSYEKL. Germline trimming cut 3 bases from V and 0 bases from J; bases unmatched to any gene: 4. CDR3 DNA sequence: TGCGCCAGCAGCCAGTCAGGGACTAGCGGGAGCTCCTACAATGAGCAGTTCTTC. Protein sequence: CASSQSGTSGSSYNEQFF.